These 32 T cell receptor beta chains originate from one sample sequenced in a study of blood T cell repertoires in COVID-19. Only in-frame clones appear in the TCRdb table, and some are missing; sequencing was by immunoSEQ multiplex PCR. The repertoire has 100,000 to 150,000 clones, roughly 80% of them found once; the top ten carry 2.4%. Sequencing input: PBMCs or T cells enriched from blood (not recorded which). Every receptor here comes from a man aged 35-49 years with acute COVID-19.

The rearrangement joins TRBV4-2 to TRBJ1-2; D is unresolved. Trimming stripped 0 bases from V and 6 bases from J, with 17 bases between. This CDR3 comprises 16 residues. Germline V gene sequence: CDR1 LGHNA, CDR2 YNFKEQ. This chain's CDR3 is CASSQDKAGTLNGYTF. Here the CDR3 DNA reads TGTGCCAGCAGCCAAGATAAAGCAGGCACTCTGAATGGCTACACCTTC.

The V gene is TRBV2, the J gene TRBJ1-4; perhaps TRBD1 as D (6 bases). The CDR3 runs 12 residues. V lost 6 bases to trimming and J lost 8 bases, with 10 bases between them. Germline values: CDR1 SNHLY, CDR2 FYNNEI. CDR3 loop: CASRTGLEKLFF. The CDR3 region has the DNA TGTGCCAGCAGAACAGGGTTGGAAAAACTGTTTTTT.

The rearrangement uses TRBV10-1 and TRBJ1-5; no firm D call. Per the germline V gene, CDR1 is WNHNN and CDR2 is SYGVQD (reference sequence). The CDR3 spans 13 residues. V was pared by 6 bases and J by 7 bases, with 13 bases between. CDR3 in amino acids: CASSAREDQPQHF. The CDR3 DNA reads as TGCGCCAGCAGCGCCCGGGAGGACCAGCCCCAGCATTTT.

The CDR3 sequence: CASSYSYRLQETQYF. DNA for the CDR3: TGTGCCAGCAGTTACTCGTACAGGCTGCAAGAGACCCAGTACTTC. This rearrangement joins TRBV6-5 to TRBJ2-5; perhaps TRBD1 as D (5 bases). The CDR3 runs to 15 residues. V shed 0 bases and J shed 2 bases, with 10 bases lying between them. CDR1 and CDR2 (germline): MNHEY, SVGAGI.

The chain is built from TRBV5-1 and TRBJ2-3, with TRBD1 identical over 12 bases. Germline V gene sequence: CDR1 SGHRS, CDR2 YFSETQ. CDR3 size: 15 residues. Trimming removed 4 bases from V and 5 bases from J; junction bases left unmatched: 5. DNA for the CDR3: TGCGCCAGCAGCCAGGGACAGGGGGCAGGAGATACGCAGTATTTT. Protein: CASSQGQGAGDTQYF.

The rearrangement joins TRBV27 to TRBJ1-2; TRBD1 agrees at 9 bases. Germline CDR1 MNHEY, CDR2 SMNVEV (reference sequence). V shed 6 bases, J shed 5 bases, and the junction held 1 base outside the gene matches. This CDR3 spans 12 amino acids. CDR3 in amino acids: CASRTGGYGYTF. Written as DNA, the CDR3 is TGTGCCAGCAGGACAGGGGGGTATGGCTACACCTTC.

This clone came up once. This rearrangement joins TRBV12-3 or TRBV12-4 to TRBJ1-6; D uncertain. This CDR3 region has 12 residues. Trimming took 7 bases from V and 2 from J, leaving 3 bases between them. This chain's CDR3 is CASTAYNSPLHF. The CDR3 DNA is TGTGCCAGCACGGCCTATAATTCACCCCTCCACTTT.

The DNA of the CDR3 is TGTGCCAGCAGCTTCCGACTAGCGGGAGTGGGGACAGATACGCAGTATTTT. It translates to CASSFRLAGVGTDTQYF. The chain links TRBV11-2 to TRBJ2-3, with TRBD2 identical over 12 bases. Per germline, CDR1 SGHAT and CDR2 FQNNGV. This CDR3 is 17 amino acids long. V trimming: 3 bases; J trimming: 3 bases; junction bases outside the gene matches: 7. Variable domain in full (rest from reference TRBV11-2 and TRBJ2-3): EAGVAQSPRYKIIEKRQSVAFWCNPISGHATLYWYQQILGQGPKLLIQFQNNGVVDDSQLPKDRFSAERLKGVDSTLKIQPAKLEDSAVYLCASSFRLAGVGTDTQYFGPGTRLTVL.

The gene calls are TRBV6-8 and TRBJ2-7; 7 bases align to TRBD1. The length of the CDR3 is 16 residues. V shed 4 bases, J shed 1 base, and the junction held 10 bases outside the gene matches. Germline CDR1 and CDR2: MNHGY and SAAAGT. CDR3 sequence: CASSFRRQGRSYEQYF. The CDR3 coding sequence is TGTGCCAGCAGTTTCCGTAGACAGGGTAGATCCTACGAGCAGTACTTC.

This chain joins TRBV24-1 and TRBJ2-1, with TRBD2 identical over 15 bases. The CDR3 runs 17 residues. The trim removed 2 bases at V and 6 bases at J, leaving 4 bases unmatched. Per germline, CDR1 KGHDR and CDR2 SFDVKD. The CDR3 DNA follows: TGTGCCACCAGTGATTGGGGACTAGCGGGAGGTGTCAATGAGCAGTTCTTC. It translates to CATSDWGLAGGVNEQFF.

V is TRBV29-1 and J is TRBJ2-3, with D unclear. This CDR3 is 11 amino acids long. V was trimmed by 4 bases and J by 4 bases, leaving 6 bases between them. CDR1 and CDR2 (germline): SQVTM, ANQGSEA. The CDR3 spells CSVARADTQYF. The CDR3 DNA reads TGCAGCGTTGCGAGAGCAGATACGCAGTATTTT.

This clone was seen only once. The V call is TRBV13, the J call TRBJ1-2; weak D call: TRBD1 (6 bases). The ends were cut back, 2 bases at V and 7 bases at J, with 14 bases in the middle. The CDR3 totals 14 residues. From germline, CDR1 is PRHDT and CDR2 FYEKMQ (reference sequence). DNA for the CDR3: TGTGCCAGCAGCTTAACACAGGGATATTTTGGCTACACCTTC. Residues: CASSLTQGYFGYTF. The complete variable domain, with remaining parts taken from reference TRBV13 and TRBJ1-2, reads AAGVIQSPRHLIKEKRETATLKCYPIPRHDTVYWYQQGPGQDPQFLISFYEKMQSDKGSIPDRFSAQQFSDYHSELNMSSLELGDSALYFCASSLTQGYFGYTFGSGTRLTVV.

The chain links TRBV19 to TRBJ2-4; TRBD2 agrees at 10 bases. The CDR3 loop spans 15 amino acids. V was pared by 5 bases and J by 10 bases, with 11 bases of the junction left unmatched. CDR1 and CDR2 from the germline V gene are LNHDA and SQIVND (reference sequence). CDR3 loop: CASSPAAGGSLIQYF. The CDR3 DNA is TGTGCCAGTAGTCCCGCAGCGGGGGGGTCCTTAATTCAGTACTTC.

This chain connects TRBV28 to TRBJ2-1, with D tentatively TRBD2 (6 bases). The CDR3 runs 16 residues. The V end was cut by 6 bases, the J end by 0 bases, with 15 bases between. Germline loops: CDR1 MDHEN, CDR2 SYDVKM. CDR3 DNA: TGTGCCAGCAGCCAGGGCGGGGATAGCTCCTACAATGAGCAGTTCTTC. As protein: CASSQGGDSSYNEQFF.

A note on this clone: Other nucleotide sequences in the sample specify the same CDR3. The chain combines TRBV18 with TRBJ1-1; D remains ambiguous. This CDR3 spans 13 amino acids. Germline V gene data show CDR1 as KGHSH and CDR2 as LQKENI. V was trimmed by 2 bases and J by 3 bases, leaving 7 bases between them. CDR3 region: CASSPTRDTEAFF. DNA for the CDR3: TGTGCCAGCTCACCAACGAGGGACACTGAAGCTTTCTTT.

The chain joins TRBV30 to TRBJ1-6; TRBD1 matches 7 bases. The CDR3 loop spans 13 amino acids. J was trimmed by 5 bases and V by 2 bases; bases with no gene match: 0. Per germline, CDR1 GTSNPN and CDR2 SVGIG (reference sequence). CDR3 protein: CAWSTGDNSPLHF. The CDR3 DNA follows: TGTGCCTGGAGTACAGGGGATAATTCACCCCTCCACTTT.

The chain links TRBV5-1 to TRBJ1-2; TRBD1 matches at 7 bases. Germline V CDR1 and CDR2: SGHRS, YFSETQ. V was pared by 4 bases and J by 4 bases, with 4 bases of the junction left unmatched. The CDR3 totals 13 residues. This chain's CDR3 is CASSPEGAYGYTF. The CDR3 nucleotides are TGCGCCAGCAGCCCCGAGGGGGCCTATGGCTACACCTTC.

The rearrangement joins TRBV6-5 to TRBJ1-5, with D perhaps TRBD1 (5 bases). The germline V and J ends were trimmed by 1 base and 6 bases, with 10 bases remaining between them. The CDR3 has 14 amino acids. Germline V gene lookup returns CDR1 MNHEY and CDR2 SVGAGI. This CDR3 is CASSYLPGRQPQHF. The CDR3 DNA sequence: TGTGCCAGCAGTTACTTACCAGGGCGTCAGCCCCAGCATTTT.

The rearrangement links TRBV9 to TRBJ2-2; TRBD2 matches at 9 bases. This CDR3 comprises 15 residues. CDR1 and CDR2 from the germline V gene are SGDLS and YYNGEE. V shed 0 bases, J shed 5 bases, and the junction held 2 bases outside the gene matches. The CDR3 loop is CASSVETSGTGELFF. As DNA, the CDR3 is TGTGCCAGCAGCGTAGAAACTAGCGGGACCGGGGAGCTGTTTTTT.

The chain carries TRBV7-6 and TRBJ2-1; weak D call: TRBD2 (5 bases). Looked up from germline, CDR1 is SGHVS and CDR2 is FNYEAQ. The CDR3 is 14 residues long. Trimming stripped 3 bases from V and 8 bases from J, with 14 bases between. CDR3 DNA sequence: TGTGCCAGCAGCTTGGGTAGCGCCTGGGATGAGCAGTTCTTC. Protein: CASSLGSAWDEQFF.

The chain joins TRBV5-1 to TRBJ1-1; D unclear. V was trimmed by 2 bases and J by 7 bases, leaving 15 bases between them. The CDR3 extends over 14 amino acids. The germline CDR1 and CDR2 sequences are SGHRS and YFSETQ. The CDR3: CASSLGGSESEAFF. In DNA form, the CDR3 reads TGCGCCAGCAGCTTAGGAGGGTCGGAAAGTGAAGCTTTCTTT.

The V call is TRBV28, the J call TRBJ2-7; 7 bases are shared with TRBD2. This CDR3 contains 14 residues. The V segment lost 5 bases and the J segment 0 bases; nucleotides outside the gene matches: 4. Germline V CDR1 and CDR2: MDHEN, SYDVKM. The CDR3 here is CASSRGGPSYEQYF. The CDR3 DNA is TGTGCCAGCAGTCGGGGAGGGCCCTCCTACGAGCAGTACTTC. Supplemented by reference TRBV28 and TRBJ2-7, the full variable domain reads DVKVTQSSRYLVKRTGEKVFLECVQDMDHENMFWYRQDPGLGLRLIYFSYDVKMKEKGDIPEGYSVSREKKERFSLILESASTNQTSMYLCASSRGGPSYEQYFGPGTRLTVT.

V usage is TRBV3-1 (or the pseudogene TRBV3-2) and J usage is TRBJ2-3; D remains unclear. CDR3 length equals 13 residues. Trimming cost V 4 bases and J 0 bases, with 5 bases left between them. The germline V gene has CDR1 LGHDT and CDR2 YNNKEL (reference sequence). In nucleotides, the CDR3 is TGTGCCAGCAGCCTTAAAAGCACAGATACGCAGTATTTT. Translated, it gives CASSLKSTDTQYF.

V and J are TRBV19 and TRBJ2-6, with 7 bases that match TRBD1. This CDR3 contains 14 residues. V gave up 5 bases and J gave up 4 bases; unmatched junction bases: 2. CDR1 and CDR2 from the germline V gene are LNHDA and SQIVND (reference sequence). CDR3 in DNA: TGTGCCAGTAGTCCGACAGGGGGGGCCAACGTCCTGACTTTC. This sequence encodes CASSPTGGANVLTF.

This clone came up once. The rearrangement links TRBV6-2 or TRBV6-3 to TRBJ2-5; D unresolved. Germline values: CDR1 MNHEY, CDR2 SVGEGT. The length of the CDR3 is 14 residues. V was clipped by 1 base and J by 5 bases, with 11 bases between them. The chain's CDR3 is CASSYLATRETQYF. The CDR3 DNA sequence: TGTGCCAGCAGTTACTTGGCGACGCGGGAGACCCAGTACTTC.

The table lists this clone with a count of one. This chain connects TRBV6-1 to TRBJ1-1; D unresolved. V lost 1 base and J 5 bases, leaving 11 bases between the germline ends. CDR1 and CDR2 (germline): MNHNS, SASEGT. The CDR3 covers 14 residues. The CDR3: CASSEDQVGTEAFF. The CDR3 DNA sequence: TGTGCCAGCAGTGAAGATCAGGTTGGTACTGAAGCTTTCTTT.

The V and J genes are TRBV7-9 and TRBJ2-1; TRBD2 matches 8 bases. Germline V CDR1 and CDR2: SEHNR, FQNEAQ (reference sequence). V shed 0 bases and J 4 bases; nucleotides not matched to a gene: 8. There are 17 residues in the CDR3. The CDR3 spells CASSLAQAGDLYNEQFF. The CDR3 nucleotides are TGTGCCAGCAGCTTAGCTCAAGCGGGAGACCTATACAATGAGCAGTTCTTC.

The J gene is TRBJ2-2, the V gene TRBV19; a weak D match, TRBD2 (5 bases). CDR1 and CDR2 from the germline V gene are LNHDA and SQIVND (reference sequence). V was pared by 7 bases and J by 2 bases, with 11 bases between. The CDR3 is 14 amino acids. CDR3 sequence: CASTSGGNTGELFF. CDR3 bases: TGTGCCAGTACGAGCGGAGGAAACACCGGGGAGCTGTTTTTT.

The rearrangement joins TRBV19 to TRBJ2-1, with D uncertain. V lost 1 base, J lost 0 bases, and 10 bases lay in between. Germline lookup yields CDR1 LNHDA and CDR2 SQIVND (reference sequence). The CDR3 has 16 residues. CDR3 in amino acids: CASSIARESSYNEQFF. The CDR3 coding sequence is TGTGCCAGTAGTATAGCCCGCGAGAGCTCCTACAATGAGCAGTTCTTC.

The rearrangement links TRBV5-8 to TRBJ2-1; 9 nucleotides align to TRBD1. The CDR3 extends over 14 amino acids. Trimming at V came to 6 bases and at J to 8 bases, leaving 9 bases not matched to a gene. Germline CDR1 SGHTS, CDR2 YDEGEE. The CDR3 protein is CASTFRTGVDEQFF. The CDR3 DNA follows: TGTGCCAGCACATTTAGGACAGGGGTCGATGAGCAGTTCTTC.

The genes are TRBV28 and TRBJ1-5; 7 bases are shared with TRBD1. J was trimmed by 4 bases and V by 7 bases; bases with no gene match: 10. Germline loops: CDR1 MDHEN, CDR2 SYDVKM. The CDR3 covers 15 residues. For the CDR3, the DNA is TGTGCCAGCACCCGAGGGGGCCTCCAAAATCAGCCCCAGCATTTT. It encodes CASTRGGLQNQPQHF.

V gene TRBV7-2 combines with J gene TRBJ2-5; 7 bases map to TRBD2. V shed 5 bases, J shed 5 bases, and the junction held 14 bases outside the gene matches. Germline V gives CDR1 SGHTA, CDR2 FQGNSA. The CDR3 contains 16 residues. The CDR3 sequence is CASSPGQRGRRETQYF. CDR3 sequence (DNA): TGTGCCAGCAGCCCCGGGCAGCGGGGCAGGCGGGAGACCCAGTACTTC. The whole variable domain, filled in from reference TRBV7-2 and TRBJ2-5, reads GAGVSQSPSNKVTEKGKDVELRCDPISGHTALYWYRQSLGQGLEFLIYFQGNSAPDKSGLPSDRFSAERTGGSVSTLTIQRTQQEDSAVYLCASSPGQRGRRETQYFGPGTRLLVL.